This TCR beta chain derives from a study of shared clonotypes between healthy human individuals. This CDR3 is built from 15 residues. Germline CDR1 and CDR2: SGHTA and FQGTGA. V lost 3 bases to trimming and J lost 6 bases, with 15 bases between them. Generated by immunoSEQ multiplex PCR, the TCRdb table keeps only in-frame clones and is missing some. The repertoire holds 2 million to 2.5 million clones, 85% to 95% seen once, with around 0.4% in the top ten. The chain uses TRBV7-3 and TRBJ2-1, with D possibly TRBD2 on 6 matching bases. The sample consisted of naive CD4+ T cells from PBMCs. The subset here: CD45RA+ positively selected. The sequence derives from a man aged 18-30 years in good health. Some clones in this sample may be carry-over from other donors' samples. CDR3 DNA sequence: TGTGCCAGCAGCTTTTCGGGAGCTGTGAGCAATGAGCAGTTCTTC. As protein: CASSFSGAVSNEQFF.